This TCR beta chain was observed in a study of T cells in localized non-small cell lung cancer. This clone was recorded once. Its antigen is not identified. Sequencing was performed with immunoSEQ multiplex PCR; in TCRdb, only in-frame clones are kept and a portion is missing. Here the sample spans tens of thousands of clones, almost 85% being singletons. General study findings and limits: Across samples, adjacent lung featured a median roughly 62 of the top 100 tumor clones. An association was observed between higher blood T cell density and longer overall survival. The highest T cell clonality was in uninvolved adjacent lung, above tumor.

The CDR3 consists of 15 residues. In germline, CDR1 is MDHEN, CDR2 SYDVKM. With V trimmed by 3 bases and J by 4 bases, 2 bases remained unmatched. The gene calls are TRBV28 and TRBJ2-1; TRBD2 aligns across 11 bases. This sequence was found in a man between 40 and 75 years old with stage I lung adenocarcinoma. Specimen: peripheral blood, collected before any cancer treatment. CDR3 bases: TGTGCCAGCAGTTTTCGGACTAGCGGGTACAATGAGCAGTTCTTC. Its translation is CASSFRTSGYNEQFF.